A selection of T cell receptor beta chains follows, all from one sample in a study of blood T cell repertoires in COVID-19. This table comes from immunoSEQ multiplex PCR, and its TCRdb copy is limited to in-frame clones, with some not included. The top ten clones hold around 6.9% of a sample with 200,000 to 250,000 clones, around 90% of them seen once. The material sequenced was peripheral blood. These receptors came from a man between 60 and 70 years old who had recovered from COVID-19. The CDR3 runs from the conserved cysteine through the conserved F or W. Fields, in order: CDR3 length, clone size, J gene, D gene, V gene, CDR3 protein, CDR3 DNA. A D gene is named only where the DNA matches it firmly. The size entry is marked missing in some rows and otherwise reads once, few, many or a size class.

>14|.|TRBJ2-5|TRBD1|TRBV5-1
CASSPGTGIGTQYF
TGCGCCAGCAGCCCTGGGACAGGGATCGGGACCCAGTACTTC
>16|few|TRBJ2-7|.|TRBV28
CASSSPAGGGIWEQYF
TGTGCCAGCAGTTCTCCAGCGGGTGGGGGGATTTGGGAGCAGTACTTC
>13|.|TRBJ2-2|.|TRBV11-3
CASSLVQAGELFF
TGTGCCAGCAGCTTAGTCCAGGCCGGGGAGCTGTTTTTT
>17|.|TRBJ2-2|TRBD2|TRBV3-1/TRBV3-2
CASSQEFPGGNTGELFF
TGTGCCAGCAGCCAAGAATTTCCGGGGGGGAACACCGGGGAGCTGTTTTTT
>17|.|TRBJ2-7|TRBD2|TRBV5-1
CASSGGLAGGPRYEQYF
TGCGCCAGCAGCGGGGGACTAGCGGGAGGGCCCAGGTACGAGCAGTACTTC
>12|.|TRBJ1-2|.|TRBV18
CASSPAGYGYTF
TGTGCCAGCTCACCAGCAGGGTATGGCTACACCTTC
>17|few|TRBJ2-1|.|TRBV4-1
CASMPRLASSSYNEQFF
TGCGCCAGCATGCCAAGGTTGGCTAGCAGCTCCTACAATGAGCAGTTCTTC
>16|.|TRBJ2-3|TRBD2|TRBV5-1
CASSPTSGVSTDTQYF
TGCGCCAGCAGCCCGACTAGCGGGGTGAGCACAGATACGCAGTATTTT
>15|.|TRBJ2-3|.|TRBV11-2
CASSPRRVSTDTQYF
TGTGCCAGCAGCCCTAGGCGGGTGAGCACAGATACGCAGTATTTT
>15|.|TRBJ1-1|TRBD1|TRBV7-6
CASSPGGIMNTEAFF
TGTGCCAGCAGCCCAGGGGGGATTATGAACACTGAAGCTTTCTTT
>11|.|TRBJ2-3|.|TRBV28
CASSFSGAQYF
TGTGCCAGCAGTTTTTCAGGGGCGCAGTATTTT
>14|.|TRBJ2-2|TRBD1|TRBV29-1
CSVEKDRGPGELFF
TGCAGCGTTGAGAAGGACAGGGGCCCCGGGGAGCTGTTTTTT
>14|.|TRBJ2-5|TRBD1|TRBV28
CASRTGASQETQYF
TGTGCCAGCAGGACAGGGGCTTCTCAAGAGACCCAGTACTTC
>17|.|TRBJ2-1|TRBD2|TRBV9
CASSAGTSGGGYNEQFF
TGTGCCAGCAGCGCCGGGACTAGCGGGGGAGGGTACAATGAGCAGTTCTTC
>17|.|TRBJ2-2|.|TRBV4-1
CASSRGNRGRNTGELFF
TGCGCCAGCAGCCGCGGGAACAGGGGCCGAAACACCGGGGAGCTGTTTTTT
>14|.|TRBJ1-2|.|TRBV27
CASSPQGRTYGYTF
TGTGCCAGCAGCCCTCAGGGGCGCACCTATGGCTACACCTTC
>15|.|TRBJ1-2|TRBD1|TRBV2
CASRWNRGVNYGYTF
TGTGCCAGCAGATGGAACAGGGGGGTCAACTATGGCTACACCTTC
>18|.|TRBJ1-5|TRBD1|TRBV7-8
CASSPSLGQSFVNQPQHF
TGTGCCAGCAGCCCCAGTCTGGGACAGTCATTTGTCAATCAGCCCCAGCATTTT
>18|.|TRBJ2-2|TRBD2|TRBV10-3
CAISESGLASGNTGELFF
TGTGCCATCAGTGAGTCCGGGTTGGCTAGCGGGAACACCGGGGAGCTGTTTTTT
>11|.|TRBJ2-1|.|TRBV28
CASSLNIEQFF
TGTGCCAGCAGTTTAAATATTGAGCAGTTCTTC
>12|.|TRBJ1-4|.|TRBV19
CASSAAGEKLFF
TGTGCCAGTAGTGCAGCGGGAGAAAAACTGTTTTTT
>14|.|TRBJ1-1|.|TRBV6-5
CASTFFRENTEAFF
TGTGCCAGCACTTTCTTCAGGGAAAACACTGAAGCTTTCTTT
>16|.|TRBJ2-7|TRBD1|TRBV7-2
CASSLRPGQGPYEQYF
TGTGCCAGCAGCTTACGGCCGGGACAGGGACCCTACGAGCAGTACTTC
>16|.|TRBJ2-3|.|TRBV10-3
CAISPQGPGGTDTQYF
TGTGCCATCAGCCCCCAGGGGCCCGGGGGCACAGATACGCAGTATTTT
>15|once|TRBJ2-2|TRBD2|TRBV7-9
CATQLAGGNTGELFF
TGTGCCACCCAACTAGCGGGGGGGAACACCGGGGAGCTGTTTTTT